Reported below is one T cell receptor (beta chain). The antigen it binds to is not known. In this CDR3 the conserved last residue, phenylalanine or tryptophan, is missing, so a read error is likely. The DNA is left out, because the CDR3 cannot be placed on it with certainty; the CDR3 is given as TCRdb lists it. Each collaborating institution followed its own protocols to collect whole blood in K2EDTA tubes. For TCRbeta analysis, collaborator samples were shipped as frozen whole blood, as isolated PBMCs, or as DNA extracted from either sample type. The immunoSEQ Assay, a bias-controlled multiplex PCR, was used to amplify TCRbeta CDR3 regions from genomic DNA. Under the source paper's analysis protocol: The number of nucleated cells in each sample was estimated by amplification of reference gene primers within the assay. To quantify the absolute abundance of each unique TCRbeta CDR3 rearrangement, sequence reads were collapsed and filtered. For each sample, productive Simpson clonality was calculated as the square root of Simpson's diversity index across productive rearrangements. TCRdb holds this immuneACCESS table with in-frame rearrangements only. Some clones are missing; in checked studies, unresolved V genes explain under half, and the rest has no known cause. From that table come the V and J calls and clone size; the DNA was used to work out D and trimming. This sample holds some 240,000 clones; around three quarters were observed only once. About 7% of the sample is held by the ten biggest clonotypes.

CDR1 and CDR2 were assigned from the germline V gene as SGHTA and FQGNSA. Counting both end residues, the CDR3 totals 9 amino acids. This sample was taken from a study of blood T cell repertoires in COVID-19 (dated by TCRdb to about 2020). In the study overall: Collaborator samples came from the United States, Italy and Spain and covered acute and convalescent phases of COVID-19. The prospective study material was composed of cDNA or gDNA derived from T cells, B-cell-depleted T cells, or PBMCs. Deeply sampled blood TCRbeta repertoires from subjects exposed to, actively infected with, or recovered from COVID-19 were included in the dataset. A freely available public database, intended as a resource for researchers studying the immune response to SARS-CoV-2, is where the repertoires were released. Samples came from the ongoing ImmuneRACE study (first 160 participants) plus 1,254 subjects from 6 global collaborators. Sample metadata almost always included a de-identified subject ID, COVID-19 status, age in years and sex. HLA class I and class II types, where available, came from metadata supplied by the sample provider rather than from assay-based typing. Here is what the overall study found, with its caveats: The amount of clinical and demographic metadata varied by source and participant and was provided uncurated.

Rearrangement joined TRBV7-2 to TRBJ1-1. The sequencing sample was made of peripheral blood. The sequence was collected from a woman between 65 and 79 years old with acute or convalescent COVID-19. The CDR3 region: CASSLVDAV.